One and the same sample provided the 30 T cell receptor beta chains below, sequenced in a study of radiotherapy plus CTLA-4 blockade in lung cancer. The assay was immunoSEQ multiplex PCR, and TCRdb's table has in-frame clones only and misses some. The table shows some 73,000 clones, with nearly 75% occurring only once. The sequencing here drew on peripheral blood, taken from a patient treated with radiotherapy plus ipilimumab. The receptors were gathered from a human donor with non-small cell lung cancer whose response to radiotherapy plus ipilimumab could not be evaluated.

The CDR3 spells CASSDLAGADTQYF. The CDR3 bases are TGTGCCAGTAGTGATCTAGCGGGTGCAGATACGCAGTATTTT. The rearrangement links TRBV19 to TRBJ2-3, with TRBD2 matching 8 bases. With 5 bases clipped from V and 4 bases from J, the junction kept 5 bases outside the gene matches. This CDR3 region has 14 residues. Per the germline V gene, CDR1 is LNHDA and CDR2 is SQIVND (reference sequence). Based on the CDR3 plus reference TRBV19 and TRBJ2-3, the full variable domain is DGGITQSPKYLFRKEGQNVTLSCEQNLNHDAMYWYRQDPGQGLRLIYYSQIVNDFQKGDIAEGYSVSREKKESFPLTVTSAQKNPTAFYLCASSDLAGADTQYFGPGTRLTVL.

The table lists this clone with a few counts. V is TRBV10-3 and J is TRBJ2-7, with 10 bases identical to TRBD1. Germline loops: CDR1 ENHRY, CDR2 SYGVKD. V lost 6 bases and J lost 3; bases outside the gene matches: 8. The CDR3 runs 15 residues. The CDR3: CAIRPGQGGIYEQYF. DNA of the CDR3: TGTGCCATCAGACCCGGACAGGGGGGCATCTACGAGCAGTACTTC.

CDR3 nucleotide sequence: TGTGCCAGCAGCAAAGCGAGAGTCAGGGGGCGAGACACTGAAGCTTTCTTT. This gives the protein CASSKARVRGRDTEAFF. This rearrangement joins TRBV21-1 to TRBJ1-1; the table's D call of TRBD1 was not tested on the DNA. TRBV21-1 is a pseudogene locus. CDR3 size: 17 residues.

The chain recombines TRBV9 with TRBJ1-1, with D possibly being TRBD1 (6 bases). The CDR3 length is 15 residues. The germline gives CDR1 SGDLS, CDR2 YYNGEE. The V and J ends lost 4 bases and 6 bases respectively, with 19 bases between them. The CDR3 coding sequence is TGTGCCAGCAGCTCAGGAGGGGGGGCAGGCTCTGAAGCTTTCTTT. Translating gives CASSSGGGAGSEAFF.

This chain uses TRBV11-2 with TRBJ2-2; D not resolved. Trimming removed 0 bases from V and 6 bases from J, with 5 bases in between. CDR3 size: 13 residues. Germline assignment: CDR1 SGHAT and CDR2 FQNNGV. The CDR3 spells CASSLDPAGELFF. In nucleotides, the CDR3 is TGTGCCAGCAGCTTAGATCCCGCCGGGGAGCTGTTTTTT.

The chain combines TRBV28 with TRBJ1-2, with TRBD1 as a possible D gene (5 bases). Trimming cost V 11 bases and J 4 bases, with 14 bases left between them. This CDR3 comprises 12 residues. Germline V CDR1 and CDR2: MDHEN, SYDVKM. CDR3 nucleotide sequence: TGTGCCGGGCGGGGGACCACCTATGGCTACACCTTC. Its protein product is CAGRGTTYGYTF.

The CDR3 nucleotides read TGTGCCAGCAAAGACCAGGGGGCCTATGGCTACACCTTC. It yields the protein CASKDQGAYGYTF. The chain links TRBV27 to TRBJ1-2, with 8 bases aligning to TRBD1. The J segment lost 4 bases and the V segment lost 7 bases, leaving 5 bases of the junction unmatched. This CDR3 spans 13 amino acids. Germline lookup yields CDR1 MNHEY and CDR2 SMNVEV (reference sequence).

This chain joins TRBV7-9 and TRBJ1-2; D may be TRBD1 (6 bases). The CDR3 extends over 15 amino acids. CDR1 is SEHNR, CDR2 FQNEAQ, per germline (reference sequence). The V and J ends lost 3 bases and 3 bases respectively, with 14 bases between them. The CDR3 DNA reads as TGTGCCAGCAGCTTTTCCCACAGGGTAGACTATGGCTACACCTTC. It is translated as CASSFSHRVDYGYTF. The whole variable domain, remainder taken from reference TRBV7-9 and TRBJ1-2, is DTGVSQNPRHKITKRGQNVTFRCDPISEHNRLYWYRQTLGQGPEFLTYFQNEAQLEKSRLLSDRFSAERPKGSFSTLEIQRTEQGDSAMYLCASSFSHRVDYGYTFGSGTRLTVV.

V and J are TRBV11-1 and TRBJ2-5, with D tentatively TRBD2 (6 bases). With 6 bases removed from V and 3 bases from J, the gap between germline ends came to 11 bases. This CDR3 spans 13 amino acids. The germline CDR1 and CDR2 sequences are SGHAT and FQDESV (reference sequence). The CDR3 region has the DNA TGTGCCAGCAGGCGGGGAAGAGAAGAGACCCAGTACTTC. Protein: CASRRGREETQYF.

Only a few counts were recorded for this clone. This chain joins TRBV19 and TRBJ1-2; 9 positions match TRBD1. CDR1 LNHDA and CDR2 SQIVND come from the germline V gene (reference sequence). This CDR3 region has 16 residues. With V trimmed by 7 bases and J by 4 bases, 13 bases remained unmatched. The DNA for the CDR3 is TGTGCCAGTACTATTAATCCGGGACAGGGTATCTATGGCTACACCTTC. Amino acids: CASTINPGQGIYGYTF.

The chain is built from TRBV28 and TRBJ1-5; tentative D call: TRBD1 (5 bases). Germline V CDR1 and CDR2: MDHEN, SYDVKM. The germline V and J ends were trimmed by 7 bases and 0 bases, with 16 bases remaining between them. The CDR3 contains 16 residues. In DNA, the CDR3 is TGTGCCAGCACCTTCAGGCAGGGTGATAGCAATCAGCCCCAGCATTTT. Translated: CASTFRQGDSNQPQHF.

The chain uses TRBV19 and TRBJ2-1, with D possibly being TRBD2 (6 bases). V was trimmed by 6 bases and J by 6 bases, leaving 18 bases between them. CDR1 is LNHDA and CDR2 is SQIVND in the germline V gene (reference sequence). CDR3 length equals 15 residues. Here the CDR3 DNA reads TGTGCCAGTAGGAGGGATAGGGAGGTGGGCAATGAGCAGTTCTTC. Translating gives CASRRDREVGNEQFF.

The rearrangement joins TRBV19 to TRBJ2-1, with D perhaps matching TRBD2 (5 bases). Germline lookup yields CDR1 LNHDA and CDR2 SQIVND (reference sequence). V lost 6 bases and J 6 bases, leaving 18 bases between the germline ends. This CDR3 contains 15 residues. The CDR3 region is CASSTLDDPSNEQFF. DNA of the CDR3: TGTGCCAGTAGCACACTAGACGACCCCTCCAATGAGCAGTTCTTC.

CDR3 region: CASSFGGYSNQPQHF. The CDR3 DNA sequence: TGTGCCAGCAGTTTCGGAGGGTATAGCAATCAGCCCCAGCATTTT. The chain uses TRBV28 and TRBJ1-5, with D unresolved. The V end was cut by 3 bases, the J end by 0 bases, with 9 bases between. The germline CDR1 and CDR2 sequences are MDHEN and SYDVKM. The CDR3 consists of 15 residues.

This clone was observed a single time. The chain has TRBV27 and TRBJ2-3; D remains unclear. CDR1 is MNHEY, CDR2 SMNVEV, per germline (reference sequence). The CDR3 consists of 14 residues. Trimming cost V 2 bases and J 0 bases, with 6 bases left between them. The CDR3 DNA reads TGTGCCAGCAGTTTAATACAGAGCACAGATACGCAGTATTTT. Encoded protein: CASSLIQSTDTQYF.

J is TRBJ2-3 and V is TRBV19, with 12 bases lining up with TRBD2. V was clipped by 5 bases and J by 0 bases; unmatched bases: 9. Germline V CDR1 and CDR2: LNHDA, SQIVND (reference sequence). CDR3 length equals 18 residues. The CDR3 nucleotides are TGTGCCAGTAGTTCCGGGACTAGCGGGTCCCTTAGCACAGATACGCAGTATTTT. It codes for CASSSGTSGSLSTDTQYF.

The sample holds one count of this clone. In DNA, the CDR3 is TGTGCCAGCAGCCCATTGGCCCTCCCGATGACCTACGAGCAGTACTTC. This sequence encodes CASSPLALPMTYEQYF. The V and J genes are TRBV11-3 and TRBJ2-7; D is uncertain. Per the germline V gene, CDR1 is SGHNT and CDR2 is YENEEA. V was cut by 5 bases and J by 2 bases, with 19 bases left in between. The CDR3 consists of 16 residues.

V usage is TRBV7-9 and J usage is TRBJ1-6; 10 bases agree with TRBD1. J lost 7 bases, V lost 5 bases, and 2 bases had no gene match. CDR1 is SEHNR and CDR2 is FQNEAQ in the germline V gene (reference sequence). CDR3 length equals 14 residues. CDR3 nucleotides: TGTGCCAGCAGCCTGGACAGGGGGAATTCACCCCTCCACTTT. Amino acids: CASSLDRGNSPLHF.

V is TRBV19 and J is TRBJ2-5; 11 bases are a match to TRBD2. There are 15 residues in the CDR3. The V gene's germline CDR1 is LNHDA and CDR2 SQIVND (reference sequence). Losses at the gene ends were 8 bases for V and 2 bases for J; bases not matched to a gene: 7. CDR3 nucleotide sequence: TGTGCCAGTTCCCTCGGGACTAGCGGACAAGAGACCCAGTACTTC. This codes for CASSLGTSGQETQYF.

The rearrangement links TRBV6-6 to TRBJ1-1; 7 nucleotides align to TRBD1. This CDR3 is built from 13 residues. Germline V gene data show CDR1 as MNHNY and CDR2 as SVGAGI (reference sequence). With 7 bases clipped from V and 7 bases from J, the junction kept 9 bases outside the gene matches. CDR3 bases: TGTGCCAGCAAAAAAGGGACAGCCAATGAAGCTTTCTTT. Encoded protein: CASKKGTANEAFF.

This clone is a singleton in its sample. This chain links TRBV30 with TRBJ1-2; tentative D call: TRBD1 (6 bases). Germline V gene data show CDR1 as GTSNPN and CDR2 as SVGIG (reference sequence). The V end lost 0 bases, the J end lost 4 bases, and 12 bases lay between the germline ends. The CDR3 is 14 residues long. CDR3 loop: CAWSVVYRVYGYTF. CDR3 coding DNA: TGTGCCTGGAGTGTAGTGTACAGGGTCTATGGCTACACCTTC.

In DNA, the CDR3 is TGCAGCGTGACAGGTCTCAACACCGGGGAGCTGTTTTTT. Its protein product is CSVTGLNTGELFF. J is TRBJ2-2 and V is TRBV29-1; D is possibly TRBD1 (6 bases). V was shortened by 6 bases and J by 2 bases, with 10 bases between the two germline ends. Germline CDR1 is SQVTM and CDR2 is ANQGSEA. The CDR3 totals 13 residues.

The chain links TRBV7-6 to TRBJ2-1, with TRBD2 matching over 8 bases. Germline values: CDR1 SGHVS, CDR2 FNYEAQ. The CDR3 is made up of 15 amino acids. J lost 5 bases, V lost 1 base, and 4 bases had no gene match. DNA of the CDR3: TGTGCCAGCAGCTTAGGACTAGCGTTGGACAATGAGCAGTTCTTC. Amino acid sequence: CASSLGLALDNEQFF.

V is TRBV27 and J is TRBJ2-5; D might be TRBD1 (5 bases). Germline values: CDR1 MNHEY, CDR2 SMNVEV (reference sequence). The CDR3 consists of 13 residues. The ends were cut back, 5 bases at V and 5 bases at J, with 12 bases in the middle. This CDR3 reads CASSPQGIETQYF. CDR3 in DNA: TGTGCCAGCAGTCCCCAGGGTATCGAGACCCAGTACTTC.

The chain couples TRBV9 to TRBJ2-5; no definite D call. Trimming took off 0 bases at V and 2 bases at J, with 8 bases between the two ends. The CDR3 is made up of 14 amino acids. Germline lookup yields CDR1 SGDLS and CDR2 YYNGEE. CDR3 loop: CASSVGPQQETQYF. The CDR3 DNA is TGTGCCAGCAGCGTAGGGCCCCAACAAGAGACCCAGTACTTC. Full variable domain (outside the CDR3, taken from reference TRBV9 and TRBJ2-5): DSGVTQTPKHLITATGQRVTLRCSPRSGDLSVYWYQQSLDQGLQFLIQYYNGEERAKGNILERFSAQQFPDLHSELNLSSLELGDSALYFCASSVGPQQETQYFGPGTRLLVL.

V gene TRBV30 combines with J gene TRBJ1-1; D is unresolved. The CDR3 sequence is 13 residues long. CDR1 and CDR2 (germline): GTSNPN, SVGIG (reference sequence). V lost 2 bases and J 5 bases, leaving 12 bases between the germline ends. In DNA, the CDR3 is TGTGCCTGGAGTAAAAGTACTAAAACTGAAGCTTTCTTT. Its translation is CAWSKSTKTEAFF.

This clone was found a few times. Here the CDR3 reads CASGGTSGDVIQDTQYF. DNA for the CDR3: TGTGCGAGCGGAGGAACTAGCGGGGATGTCATCCAGGATACGCAGTATTTT. This sequence joins TRBV28 and TRBJ2-3; 10 positions agree with TRBD2. There are 17 residues in the CDR3. Germline V gene data show CDR1 as MDHEN and CDR2 as SYDVKM.

The chain couples TRBV28 to TRBJ2-1, with TRBD1 matching 8 bases. After removal of 8 bases from V and 2 bases from J, the junction contained 8 bases not matched to a gene. The CDR3 spans 15 residues. CDR1 MDHEN and CDR2 SYDVKM come from the germline V gene. The CDR3 DNA reads as TGTGCCAGCGTTCCCAGGGGGCCCACCTACAATGAGCAGTTCTTC. Translation gives CASVPRGPTYNEQFF.

The rearrangement joins TRBV15 to TRBJ2-7; 8 bases match TRBD2. Germline CDR1 and CDR2: LNHNV and YYDKDF (reference sequence). CDR3 length: 15 amino acids. Germline trimming cut 4 bases from V and 0 bases from J; bases unmatched to any gene: 5. DNA for the CDR3: TGTGCCACCAGCATCGGGGGGGGTGTCTCCTACGAGCAGTACTTC. It yields the protein CATSIGGGVSYEQYF.

As for this clone: This sample also contains other DNA sequences that code for the same CDR3. This chain links TRBV20-1 with TRBJ2-7; possible D gene TRBD1, 5 bases. CDR3 length equals 11 residues. Trimming pared 6 bases from V and 2 bases from J, leaving 8 bases between. Germline-derived CDR1 and CDR2 are DFQATT and SNEGSKA (reference sequence). DNA of the CDR3: TGCAGTGCCAGGGCCCCCTACGAGCAGTACTTC. Translation: CSARAPYEQYF.